This T cell receptor beta chain originates from a study of T cell responses to AZD1222 COVID-19 vaccine. Findings and limits, study-wide: Donors were chiefly white British, with a greater number of females, and clonal diversity was perhaps underestimated.

Data came from immunoSEQ multiplex PCR; TCRdb stores just in-frame clones and leaves some out. The table lists 150,000 or so clones, 93% of them singletons. The CDR3 is made up of 13 amino acids. Unmatched junction bases numbered 4, after V lost 5 bases and J lost 4 bases. Germline V gene data show CDR1 as LGHNT and CDR2 as FRNRAP. Note on this clone: No antigen is known for it.

The chain joins TRBV12-5 to TRBJ1-1, with 7 bases that match TRBD1. Sequencing used peripheral blood, obtained on day 0 of AZD1222 vaccination. This TCR was recovered from an adult in good health. CDR3 sequence (DNA): TGTGCTAGTGGTCTTTCAGGGGGCACTGAAGCTTTCTTT. Amino acids: CASGLSGGTEAFF.